The present T cell receptor beta chain was sequenced within a study of T cells in Graves' hyperthyroidism and ophthalmopathy. Using RNA transcripts as the source, TCR beta CDR3 regions were amplified. In the first-round RT-PCR of the TCR CDR3, the HTBI primer set was used. One entry per CDR3 protein results from TCRdb running MiXCR on the multiplex PCR reads. The table has some 440,000 distinct CDR3 sequences, about a sixth seen once. The material sequenced was blood. The sequence derives from a woman aged 18-29 years with Graves' hyperthyroidism.

The chain's CDR3 is CASSLGTSGRGRTDTQYF. The CDR3 nucleotides read TGTGCCAGCAGCTTAGGTACTAGCGGGAGAGGTCGGACAGATACGCAGTATTTT. V is TRBV11-1 and J is TRBJ2-3; TRBD2 matches at 11 bases. With V trimmed by 1 base and J by 3 bases, 9 bases remained unmatched. The CDR3 is made up of 18 amino acids. Germline V gene lookup returns CDR1 SGHAT and CDR2 FQDESV (reference sequence).